This entry lists 4 T cell receptor beta chains sequenced from one sample in a study of T cells after yellow fever vaccination. In TCRdb, the 5' RACE reads were re-called with MiXCR into one record per CDR3 protein. The data contain some 54,000 distinct CDR3 sequences, less than 8% of them singletons. This material consisted of CD8+ T cells not binding an NS4B(214-222) dextramer, sorted from PBMCs, taken about 41 days after the first yellow fever vaccination. The receptor set was obtained from a man aged 18 to 35 who received the YFV17D yellow fever vaccine.

There are a few counts of this clonotype. The chain uses TRBV7-9 and TRBJ2-3; TRBD1 is a possible D gene (5 bases). Looked up from germline, CDR1 is SEHNR and CDR2 is FQNEAQ (reference sequence). This CDR3 spans 12 amino acids. V was cut by 6 bases and J by 8 bases, with 12 bases left in between. In DNA form, the CDR3 reads TGTGCCAGCAGTAAGACAGTGTCTACGCAGTATTTT. It specifies CASSKTVSTQYF. The full variable domain, in which reference TRBV7-9 and TRBJ2-3 provide the parts outside the CDR3, is DTGVSQNPRHKITKRGQNVTFRCDPISEHNRLYWYRQTLGQGPEFLTYFQNEAQLEKSRLLSDRFSAERPKGSFSTLEIQRTEQGDSAMYLCASSKTVSTQYFGPGTRLTVL.

Ten or more counts support this clonotype. This chain connects TRBV6-5 to TRBJ1-2; 8 bases are shared with TRBD1. Germline CDR1 and CDR2: MNHEY and SVGAGI. The J segment lost 4 bases and the V segment lost 2 bases, leaving 3 bases of the junction unmatched. The CDR3 runs to 14 residues. CDR3 protein: CASSYGQGSYGYTF. The CDR3 DNA sequence: TGTGCCAGCAGTTACGGACAGGGTAGCTATGGCTACACCTTC.

The rearrangement links TRBV4-1 to TRBJ2-3; D remains ambiguous. Germline values: CDR1 MGHRA, CDR2 YSYEKL. V lost 3 bases and J 4 bases, leaving 8 bases between the germline ends. The CDR3 loop spans 13 amino acids. In nucleotides, the CDR3 is TGCGCCAGCAGCCACCGTTTTCCAGATACGCAGTATTTT. Translation: CASSHRFPDTQYF.

A few counts support this clonotype. This sequence joins TRBV4-2 and TRBJ2-2, with a possible D match to TRBD1 (5 bases). The germline V and J ends were trimmed by 1 base and 9 bases, with 9 bases remaining between them. Germline V gene sequence: CDR1 LGHNA, CDR2 YNFKEQ. This CDR3 comprises 13 residues. CDR3 nucleotides: TGTGCCAGCAGCCAAGGGACATTCAGGGAGCTGTTTTTT. Its translation is CASSQGTFRELFF.